This TCR beta chain was sequenced in a study of blood T cells in healthy people across ages. Germline CDR1 reads SNHLY; CDR2 reads FYNNEI. This CDR3 has 15 residues. Unmatched junction bases numbered 10, after V lost 3 bases and J lost 5 bases. Primed by a sample-barcoded 5' primer and a J-beta primer mix, a second PCR proceeded for about 7 to 12 cycles. Every cDNA was tagged by a template-switch adaptor with 12 random nucleotides. TCRdb independently ran MiXCR on the 5' RACE reads; one entry per CDR3 protein. The sample carries 1.5 million to 2 million distinct CDR3 sequences, roughly 49% recorded once. Every donor contributed approximately 10 milliliters of peripheral blood by blood draw. Per-sample PBMC isolation yielded at least 7 million cells. Whole-study results and caveats: Diversity estimates from one million T cells were considered underestimates.

Worth noting for this clonotype: The antigen remains undetermined.

The rearrangement joins TRBV2 to TRBJ2-7; 7 bases match TRBD2. The specimen sequenced was blood. The TCR comes from a woman between 35 and 50 years old in good health. The CDR3 DNA follows: TGTGCCAGCAGTGACGGACTAGGCCCTCCAGACGAGCAGTACTTC. This gives the protein CASSDGLGPPDEQYF.